The 29 T cell receptor beta chains listed next were all sequenced from one sample in a study of vaccination and CD4 T cells after COVID-19. As for treatment: approximately 10-day PBMC culture with coronavirus spike peptide pools or control peptides (ViraFEST assay). Their antigens are not known. The Oncomine TCR Beta short-read assay was what sequenced the DNA obtained from cultured CD4+ T cells. TCRdb reprocessed the PCR reads via MiXCR and lists one record per CDR3 protein. The table records around 12,000 distinct CDR3 sequences, approximately 53% of them present only once. Sequencing used CD4+ T cells from blood, cultured in vitro. These TCRs come from a human donor who had recovered from COVID-19.

The chain combines TRBV11-3 with TRBJ2-3; D may be TRBD1 (5 bases). This CDR3 has 15 amino acids. Per germline, CDR1 SGHNT and CDR2 YENEEA. V lost 1 base and J 0 bases, leaving 8 bases between the germline ends. The CDR3 nucleotides are TGTGCCAGCAGCTTAGGACAGCAGAGCACAGATACGCAGTATTTT. Its translation is CASSLGQQSTDTQYF.

This sequence joins TRBV28 and TRBJ1-2; 7 bases align to TRBD1. The trim removed 1 base at V and 7 bases at J, leaving 6 bases unmatched. The CDR3 is made up of 14 amino acids. In germline, CDR1 is MDHEN, CDR2 SYDVKM. CDR3 coding DNA: TGTGCCAGCAGTTTATCGGGACAGTTCCGTGGCTACACCTTC. Translating it yields CASSLSGQFRGYTF.

The V gene is TRBV25-1, the J gene TRBJ2-3, with D possibly TRBD1 on 5 matching bases. V was cut by 1 base and J by 6 bases, with 17 bases left in between. Germline lookup yields CDR1 MGHDK and CDR2 SYGVNS. This CDR3 has 16 amino acids. This chain's CDR3 is CASSESSGSRGDTQYF. The DNA for the CDR3 is TGTGCCAGCAGTGAATCCTCGGGCTCAAGGGGCGATACGCAGTATTTT.

The J gene is TRBJ2-1, the V gene TRBV5-1, with D uncertain. This CDR3 contains 11 residues. V was clipped by 4 bases and J by 8 bases, with 7 bases between them. Germline CDR1 and CDR2: SGHRS and YFSETQ. This CDR3 is CASSPGDEQFF. For the CDR3, the DNA is TGCGCCAGCAGCCCCGGCGATGAGCAGTTCTTC.

This clonotype was detected a few times. This sequence joins TRBV10-3 and TRBJ1-4; 9 bases match TRBD1. Trimming took 0 bases from V and 10 from J; bases not matched to a gene: 6. This CDR3 is built from 15 residues. Germline CDR1 reads ENHRY; CDR2 reads SYGVKD. The CDR3 here is CAISESRQGDGKLFF. The CDR3 bases are TGTGCCATCAGTGAGTCGAGACAGGGGGATGGAAAACTGTTTTTT.

The V gene is TRBV4-2, the J gene TRBJ1-3; D is unclear. V shed 1 base and J shed 4 bases, with 17 bases lying between them. CDR3 length equals 17 residues. Germline CDR1 reads LGHNA; CDR2 reads YNFKEQ. The CDR3 sequence is CASSQGRGRGSGNTIYF. As DNA, the CDR3 is TGTGCCAGCAGCCAAGGTCGGGGTCGCGGGAGCGGAAACACCATATATTTT.

The V call is TRBV28, the J call TRBJ2-3, with 7 bases fitting TRBD2. Trimming removed 3 bases from V and 2 bases from J; junction bases left unmatched: 5. Per the germline V gene, CDR1 is MDHEN and CDR2 is SYDVKM. The CDR3 totals 15 residues. This CDR3 reads CASSLPGRNTDTQYF. DNA of the CDR3: TGTGCCAGCAGTTTGCCCGGGAGGAACACAGATACGCAGTATTTT.

V is TRBV19 and J is TRBJ1-1; no definite D call. Trimming shortened V by 5 bases and J by 1 base, and 2 bases separated the two germline ends. The CDR3 is 11 amino acids. The V gene's germline CDR1 is LNHDA and CDR2 SQIVND (reference sequence). The CDR3 nucleotides are TGTGCCAGTAGTGAGAACACTGAAGCTTTCTTT. This sequence encodes CASSENTEAFF.

The chain joins TRBV11-3 to TRBJ2-3; no clear D. Germline V CDR1 and CDR2: SGHNT, YENEEA. There are 14 residues in the CDR3. V lost 1 base, J lost 1 base, and 6 bases lay in between. The CDR3 nucleotides read TGTGCCAGCAGCTTAGCGGGTGGCACAGATACGCAGTATTTT. Amino acid sequence: CASSLAGGTDTQYF.

The chain couples TRBV5-1 to TRBJ2-3, with 7 bases matching TRBD2. This CDR3 is built from 13 residues. Per germline, CDR1 SGHRS and CDR2 YFSETQ. The junction had 6 bases not matched to a gene; V was cut back by 5 bases and J by 6 bases. The CDR3 here is CASSQSGMDTQYF. The CDR3 region has the DNA TGCGCCAGCAGTCAAAGCGGGATGGATACGCAGTATTTT.

V gene TRBV5-1 combines with J gene TRBJ2-7; 8 bases are shared with TRBD2. J lost 5 bases, V lost 2 bases, and 12 bases had no gene match. The CDR3 contains 16 residues. Germline loops: CDR1 SGHRS, CDR2 YFSETQ. CDR3 DNA: TGCGCCAGCAGCTTCGTTGCGGGAGCGGGAGCCCACGAGCAGTACTTC. Residues: CASSFVAGAGAHEQYF.

The chain combines TRBV27 with TRBJ1-6; no firm D call. Germline V gene lookup returns CDR1 MNHEY and CDR2 SMNVEV (reference sequence). V lost 2 bases and J lost 2, with 1 base in between. The CDR3 length is 13 residues. DNA for the CDR3: TGTGCCAGCAGTTTAACCTATAATTCACCCCTCCACTTT. Translating it yields CASSLTYNSPLHF.

CDR3 sequence reads: CASSEVGWGGTEAFF. Written as DNA, the CDR3 is TGTGCCAGCAGTGAAGTGGGTTGGGGGGGGACTGAAGCTTTCTTT. The genes are TRBV6-1 and TRBJ1-1; the D gene is possibly TRBD1 (5 bases). V dropped 1 base and J dropped 5 bases, with 14 bases sitting between them. The V gene's germline CDR1 is MNHNS and CDR2 SASEGT. The CDR3 consists of 15 residues.

The rearrangement uses TRBV18 and TRBJ2-3, with 12 bases aligning to TRBD2. The J segment lost 5 bases and the V segment lost 2 bases, leaving 5 bases of the junction unmatched. This CDR3 spans 16 amino acids. Germline V gene data show CDR1 as KGHSH and CDR2 as LQKENI. The CDR3 here is CASSPYGLAGRDTQYF. The DNA for the CDR3 is TGTGCCAGCTCACCATACGGACTAGCGGGACGAGATACGCAGTATTTT.

This clonotype was counted between two and nine times. CDR3 DNA: TGTGCCAGCAGTAGAAGGGAGACCCAGTACTTC. Protein: CASSRRETQYF. This chain joins TRBV6-1 and TRBJ2-5, with unresolved D. Per the germline V gene, CDR1 is MNHNS and CDR2 is SASEGT. The CDR3 consists of 11 residues. Trimming left V 5 bases short and J 5 bases short, with 6 bases between.

This clonotype was seen only once. The V call is TRBV7-6, the J call TRBJ2-2, with D maybe TRBD2 (5 bases). Germline loops: CDR1 SGHVS, CDR2 FNYEAQ. With 8 bases removed from V and 5 bases from J, the gap between germline ends came to 21 bases. The CDR3 has 16 residues. The CDR3 sequence is CASGADRGFRTGELFF. DNA of the CDR3: TGTGCCAGCGGCGCAGATCGGGGATTCAGGACCGGGGAGCTGTTTTTT.

This chain uses TRBV20-1 with TRBJ1-1; 7 bases line up with TRBD1. The CDR3 length is 15 residues. With V trimmed by 1 base and J by 3 bases, 8 bases remained unmatched. Germline loops: CDR1 DFQATT, CDR2 SNEGSKA (reference sequence). DNA of the CDR3: TGCAGTGCTAGAGCGCCACAGGGGTGGGACACTGAAGCTTTCTTT. Translation gives CSARAPQGWDTEAFF.

J is TRBJ2-5 and V is TRBV5-1, with 9 bases lining up with TRBD1. The CDR3 consists of 13 residues. V trimming: 6 bases; J trimming: 3 bases; junction bases outside the gene matches: 3. Looked up from germline, CDR1 is SGHRS and CDR2 is YFSETQ. The CDR3 nucleotides read TGCGCCAGCATGCGGGACAGGGAAGAGACCCAGTACTTC. Protein sequence: CASMRDREETQYF. The full variable domain, in which reference TRBV5-1 and TRBJ2-5 provide the parts outside the CDR3, is KAGVTQTPRYLIKTRGQQVTLSCSPISGHRSVSWYQQTPGQGLQFLFEYFSETQRNKGNFPGRFSGRQFSNSRSEMNVSTLELGDSALYLCASMRDREETQYFGPGTRLLVL.

The chain couples TRBV11-1 to TRBJ2-5; D gene unclear. Germline loops: CDR1 SGHAT, CDR2 FQDESV (reference sequence). V lost 2 bases, J lost 1 base, and 8 bases lay in between. The CDR3 runs 14 residues. The CDR3 loop is CASSLSFSQETQYF. CDR3 bases: TGTGCCAGCAGCTTATCTTTCAGCCAAGAGACCCAGTACTTC.

This rearrangement joins TRBV7-9 to TRBJ2-3; 7 bases match TRBD2. The CDR3 sequence is 15 residues long. In germline, CDR1 is SEHNR, CDR2 FQNEAQ (reference sequence). Trimming removed 2 bases from V and 4 bases from J; junction bases left unmatched: 6. The CDR3 reads CASSLWGGEADTQYF. CDR3 DNA: TGTGCCAGCAGCTTATGGGGGGGAGAGGCAGATACGCAGTATTTT.

The chain is built from TRBV28 and TRBJ2-7; D is unresolved. Trimming removed 2 bases from V and 7 bases from J, with 9 bases in between. This CDR3 is 12 amino acids long. The germline V gene encodes CDR1 MDHEN and CDR2 SYDVKM. This CDR3 reads CASSLRKGEQYF. The CDR3 DNA reads as TGTGCCAGCAGTTTAAGAAAGGGAGAGCAGTACTTC.

A few counts support this clonotype. The chain couples TRBV2 to TRBJ2-2; D may be TRBD1 (5 bases). Trimming took off 7 bases at V and 0 bases at J, with 9 bases between the two ends. CDR3 size: 14 residues. CDR1 and CDR2 (germline): SNHLY, FYNNEI. Here the CDR3 reads CASTWTPNTGELFF. The CDR3 nucleotides read TGTGCCAGCACTTGGACACCGAACACCGGGGAGCTGTTTTTT.

The genes are TRBV2 and TRBJ1-2; 8 bases agree with TRBD1. There are 16 residues in the CDR3. CDR1 and CDR2 (germline): SNHLY, FYNNEI. The junction had 11 bases not matched to a gene; V was cut back by 6 bases and J by 2 bases. CDR3 amino acids: CASSFWGQELNYGYTF. CDR3 bases: TGTGCCAGCAGCTTTTGGGGACAGGAGCTAAACTATGGCTACACCTTC.

This chain's CDR3 is CAISEKLQETQYF. The CDR3 DNA sequence: TGTGCCATCAGTGAAAAGCTCCAGGAGACCCAGTACTTC. The rearrangement links TRBV10-3 to TRBJ2-5, with no clear D. The V end was cut by 3 bases, the J end by 5 bases, with 10 bases between. Per the germline V gene, CDR1 is ENHRY and CDR2 is SYGVKD. The CDR3 spans 13 residues.

The CDR3, as DNA: TGTGCCAGCAGCGTAACTAGCGGGGACTACAATGAGCAGTTCTTC. Its protein is CASSVTSGDYNEQFF. The chain has TRBV6-1 and TRBJ2-1; 10 bases map to TRBD2. This CDR3 region has 15 residues. V lost 6 bases and J lost 3; bases outside the gene matches: 5. Germline CDR1 reads MNHNS; CDR2 reads SASEGT.

This clonotype was seen only a few times. J is TRBJ1-3 and V is TRBV7-9; D unresolved. This CDR3 is 17 amino acids long. Germline CDR1 SEHNR, CDR2 FQNEAQ (reference sequence). Between the trimmed V and J ends, which lost 5 bases and 0 bases, there was a span of 17 bases. The CDR3 protein is CASSPGLSISSGNTIYF. For the CDR3, the DNA is TGTGCCAGCAGCCCAGGACTGTCAATTAGCTCTGGAAACACCATATATTTT.

This clonotype was seen a handful of times. The chain couples TRBV2 to TRBJ1-2; tentatively, D is TRBD1 (5 bases). The CDR3 has 13 amino acids. Germline CDR1 reads SNHLY; CDR2 reads FYNNEI. Between the trimmed V and J ends, which lost 5 bases and 7 bases, there was a span of 14 bases. This CDR3 reads CASSSDSFSGYTF. The CDR3 DNA reads TGTGCCAGCAGTTCTGACAGCTTCAGTGGCTACACCTTC.

In this sample, this clonotype turned up once. The rearrangement uses TRBV6-2 or TRBV6-3 and TRBJ1-2; D gene uncertain. The germline V gene encodes CDR1 MNHEY and CDR2 SVGEGT. With 6 bases removed from V and 1 base from J, the gap between germline ends came to 18 bases. There are 16 residues in the CDR3. The CDR3 region has the DNA TGTGCCAGCAGCCCAACCCAACGAGGGTTTAACTATGGCTACACCTTC. Translation gives CASSPTQRGFNYGYTF.

The rearrangement links TRBV7-3 to TRBJ2-7, with unresolved D. Germline V gene sequence: CDR1 SGHTA, CDR2 FQGTGA. V lost 0 bases to trimming and J lost 2 bases, with 5 bases between them. The CDR3 covers 13 residues. Written as DNA, the CDR3 is TGTGCCAGCAGCTTAACTCGGGCCTACGAGCAGTACTTC. Encoded protein: CASSLTRAYEQYF.